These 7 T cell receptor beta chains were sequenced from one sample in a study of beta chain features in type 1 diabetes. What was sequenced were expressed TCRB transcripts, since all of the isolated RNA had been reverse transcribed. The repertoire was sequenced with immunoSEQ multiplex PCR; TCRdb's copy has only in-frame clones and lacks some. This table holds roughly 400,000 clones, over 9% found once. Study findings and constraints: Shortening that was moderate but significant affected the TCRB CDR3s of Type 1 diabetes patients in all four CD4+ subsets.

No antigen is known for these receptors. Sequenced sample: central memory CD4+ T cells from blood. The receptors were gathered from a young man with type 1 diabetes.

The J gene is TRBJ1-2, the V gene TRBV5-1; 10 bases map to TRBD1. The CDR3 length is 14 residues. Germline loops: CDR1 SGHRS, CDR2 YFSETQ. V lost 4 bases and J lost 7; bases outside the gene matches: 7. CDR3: CASSPGQGVPGYTF. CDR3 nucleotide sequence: TGCGCCAGCAGCCCCGGACAGGGGGTCCCTGGCTACACCTTC.

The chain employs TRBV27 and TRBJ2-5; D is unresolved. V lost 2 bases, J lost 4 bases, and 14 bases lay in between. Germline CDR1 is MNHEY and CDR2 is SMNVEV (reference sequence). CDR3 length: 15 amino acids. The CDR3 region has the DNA TGTGCCAGCAGTTTAGTGGACCCTTCGGGAGAGACCCAGTACTTC. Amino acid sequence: CASSLVDPSGETQYF.

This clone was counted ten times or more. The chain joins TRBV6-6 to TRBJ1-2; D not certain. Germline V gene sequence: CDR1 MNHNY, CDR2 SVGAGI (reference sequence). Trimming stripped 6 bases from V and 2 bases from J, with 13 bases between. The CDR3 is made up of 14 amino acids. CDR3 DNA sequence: TGTGCCAGCAGCGAAATAGGGATCAACTATGGCTACACCTTC. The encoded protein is CASSEIGINYGYTF.

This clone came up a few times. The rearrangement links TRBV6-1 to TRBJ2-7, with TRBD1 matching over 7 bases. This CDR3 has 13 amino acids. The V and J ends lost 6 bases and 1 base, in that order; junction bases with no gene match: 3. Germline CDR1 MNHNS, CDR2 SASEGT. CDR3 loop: CASSLTGSYEQYF. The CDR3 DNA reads TGTGCCAGCAGCCTGACAGGGTCCTACGAGCAGTACTTC.

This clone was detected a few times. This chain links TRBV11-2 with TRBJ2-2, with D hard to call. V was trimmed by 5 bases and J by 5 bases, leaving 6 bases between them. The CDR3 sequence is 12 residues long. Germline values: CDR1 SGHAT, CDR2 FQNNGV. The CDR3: CASSPQTGELFF. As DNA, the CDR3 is TGTGCCAGCAGCCCACAAACCGGGGAGCTGTTTTTT.

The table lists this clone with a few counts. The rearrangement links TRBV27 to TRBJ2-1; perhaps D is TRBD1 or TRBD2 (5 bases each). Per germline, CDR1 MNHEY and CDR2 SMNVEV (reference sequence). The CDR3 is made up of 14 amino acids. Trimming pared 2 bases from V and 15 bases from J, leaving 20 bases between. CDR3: CASSLQRGHSRGFF. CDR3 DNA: TGTGCCAGCAGTTTACAAAGGGGCCACTCTCGGGGGTTCTTC.

This CDR3 reads CASSSRTSGTTYNEQFF. CDR3 sequence (DNA): TGTGCCAGCAGCTCCCGGACTAGCGGGACCACCTACAATGAGCAGTTCTTC. This chain connects TRBV7-9 to TRBJ2-1; 12 positions match TRBD2. Germline V lookup: CDR1 SEHNR, CDR2 FQNEAQ (reference sequence). CDR3 length equals 17 residues. The J segment lost 2 bases and the V segment lost 4 bases, leaving 6 bases of the junction unmatched.